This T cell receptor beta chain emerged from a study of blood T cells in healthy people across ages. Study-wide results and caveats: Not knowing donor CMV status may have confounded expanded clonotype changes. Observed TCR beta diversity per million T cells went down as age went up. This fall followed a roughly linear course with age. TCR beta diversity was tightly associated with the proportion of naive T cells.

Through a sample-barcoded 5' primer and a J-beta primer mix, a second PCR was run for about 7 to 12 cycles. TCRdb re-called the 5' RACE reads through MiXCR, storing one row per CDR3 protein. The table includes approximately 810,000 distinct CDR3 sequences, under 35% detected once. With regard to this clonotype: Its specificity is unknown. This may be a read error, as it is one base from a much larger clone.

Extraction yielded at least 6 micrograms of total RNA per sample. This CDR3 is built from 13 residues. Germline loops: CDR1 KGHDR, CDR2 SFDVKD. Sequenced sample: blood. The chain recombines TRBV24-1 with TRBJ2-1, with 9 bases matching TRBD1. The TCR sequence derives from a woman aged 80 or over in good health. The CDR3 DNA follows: TGTGCCCCCAGTGATTGGGACAGGGATGAGCAGTTCTTC. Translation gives CAPSDWDRDEQFF.